This T cell receptor beta chain emerged from a study of somatic mutations in cytotoxic T cells in rheumatoid arthritis. Findings and limits, study-wide: Statistically, CD8+ T-cell clonality was not significantly distinct between individuals with rheumatoid arthritis and age-matched healthy controls. About an eighth of the roughly 60 patients had a largest CD8+ clone above 20% of CD8+ cells.

Healthy controls were blood donors with median age about 50 years (range roughly 21-75) and around 50% female. The protocol was immunoSEQ multiplex PCR, while the TCRdb copy is restricted to in-frame clones and leaves out a portion. The data hold approximately 33,000 clones, with approximately 80% observed a single time. A word on this clone: Its antigen is unidentified.

Sequences were obtained from CD8+ T cells sorted from blood. This sequence originates from a man aged 35 to 55 in good health.

CDR3 sequence reads: CASSFALANYYEQYF. Written as DNA, the CDR3 is TGTGCCAGCAGTTTTGCACTAGCGAACTACTACGAGCAGTACTTC. The chain joins TRBV28 to TRBJ2-7; 7 positions match TRBD2. The germline CDR1 and CDR2 sequences are MDHEN and SYDVKM. V lost 3 bases and J lost 3; bases outside the gene matches: 8. The CDR3 is 15 amino acids.